A single sample is the source of the 10 T cell receptor beta chains below, sequenced in a study of blood T cell repertoires in COVID-19. Generated by immunoSEQ multiplex PCR, the TCRdb table keeps only in-frame clones and is missing some. The sample consists of 120,000 to 150,000 clones, 75% to 90% of them appearing once. The sequenced material came from peripheral blood. The receptors shown here come from an elderly woman with acute or convalescent COVID-19.

J is TRBJ2-3 and V is TRBV7-9; 8 nucleotides align to TRBD1. Looked up from germline, CDR1 is SEHNR and CDR2 is FQNEAQ (reference sequence). The length of the CDR3 is 15 residues. Trimming took 5 bases from V and 2 from J; bases not matched to a gene: 6. CDR3 nucleotide sequence: TGTGCCAGCAGCCAATCAGGGGGCACCACAGATACGCAGTATTTT. It translates to CASSQSGGTTDTQYF.

The chain carries TRBV29-1 and TRBJ2-7, with a weak D call TRBD2 (5 bases). Between the trimmed V and J ends, which lost 4 bases and 6 bases, there was a span of 10 bases. Per germline, CDR1 SQVTM and CDR2 ANQGSEA. CDR3 length equals 11 residues. The CDR3 nucleotides are TGCAGCGTTGTGAGAGGGCCCGAGCAGTACTTC. Protein sequence: CSVVRGPEQYF.

This clone was counted a few times. V is TRBV5-1 and J is TRBJ1-1, with D possibly TRBD1 on 5 matching bases. This CDR3 region has 13 residues. CDR1 and CDR2 from the germline V gene are SGHRS and YFSETQ. Trimming took 1 base from V and 5 from J, leaving 9 bases between them. The CDR3 sequence is CASSLFQGTEAFF. The DNA of the CDR3 is TGCGCCAGCAGCTTGTTTCAGGGAACTGAAGCTTTCTTT.

The V and J genes are TRBV2 and TRBJ1-1; 9 bases fit TRBD1. The CDR3 contains 13 residues. Germline V CDR1 and CDR2: SNHLY, FYNNEI. Germline trimming cut 3 bases from V and 6 bases from J; bases unmatched to any gene: 2. CDR3 region: CASSDTGGPEAFF. CDR3 nucleotides: TGTGCCAGCAGTGATACAGGGGGCCCTGAAGCTTTCTTT.

The genes are TRBV18 and TRBJ2-2, with TRBD1 matching over 8 bases. Trimming removed 3 bases from V and 6 bases from J; junction bases left unmatched: 3. The CDR3 consists of 14 residues. Per the germline V gene, CDR1 is KGHSH and CDR2 is LQKENI. DNA for the CDR3: TGTGCCAGCTCACCTACGACAGGGGCCGGGGAGCTGTTTTTT. Translating gives CASSPTTGAGELFF.

The chain is built from TRBV20-1 and TRBJ1-2; 7 bases fit TRBD1. After removal of 3 bases from V and 4 bases from J, the junction contained 5 bases not matched to a gene. The germline CDR1 and CDR2 sequences are DFQATT and SNEGSKA (reference sequence). CDR3 length equals 13 residues. CDR3 bases: TGCAGTGCTAGTTTAGGGGGCGGCTATGGCTACACCTTC. This codes for CSASLGGGYGYTF.

The rearrangement uses TRBV6-6 and TRBJ1-1; D not certain. There are 11 residues in the CDR3. The germline V and J ends were trimmed by 6 bases and 8 bases, with 10 bases remaining between them. The germline V gene has CDR1 MNHNY and CDR2 SVGAGI (reference sequence). CDR3 coding DNA: TGTGCCAGCAGAATAGATGAAGAAGCTTTCTTT. This encodes CASRIDEEAFF.

This chain uses TRBV3-1 (or the pseudogene TRBV3-2) with TRBJ1-6, with TRBD1 as a possible D gene (5 bases). This CDR3 region has 14 residues. Germline V gene data show CDR1 as LGHDT and CDR2 as YNNKEL (reference sequence). V lost 2 bases to trimming and J lost 9 bases, with 11 bases between them. The CDR3 spells CASSQPGGGSPLHF. DNA for the CDR3: TGTGCCAGCAGCCAACCCGGGGGTGGTTCACCCCTCCACTTT.

This chain uses TRBV6-6 with TRBJ2-2, with a tentative D call TRBD2 (6 bases). This CDR3 is built from 16 residues. CDR1 and CDR2 from the germline V gene are MNHNY and SVGAGI (reference sequence). V was trimmed by 7 bases and J by 1 base, leaving 16 bases between them. CDR3 protein: CASNKPGELNTGELFF. The CDR3 nucleotides are TGTGCCAGCAACAAACCGGGAGAGTTGAACACCGGGGAGCTGTTTTTT.

In its sample, this clone was seen once. The V call is TRBV7-9, the J call TRBJ1-2, with 7 nucleotides matching TRBD1. The CDR3 contains 15 residues. V shed 0 bases and J 2 bases; nucleotides not matched to a gene: 3. The germline V gene encodes CDR1 SEHNR and CDR2 FQNEAQ (reference sequence). CDR3 sequence: CASSLAGQPNYGYTF. The CDR3 coding sequence is TGTGCCAGCAGCTTAGCGGGACAGCCAAACTATGGCTACACCTTC.